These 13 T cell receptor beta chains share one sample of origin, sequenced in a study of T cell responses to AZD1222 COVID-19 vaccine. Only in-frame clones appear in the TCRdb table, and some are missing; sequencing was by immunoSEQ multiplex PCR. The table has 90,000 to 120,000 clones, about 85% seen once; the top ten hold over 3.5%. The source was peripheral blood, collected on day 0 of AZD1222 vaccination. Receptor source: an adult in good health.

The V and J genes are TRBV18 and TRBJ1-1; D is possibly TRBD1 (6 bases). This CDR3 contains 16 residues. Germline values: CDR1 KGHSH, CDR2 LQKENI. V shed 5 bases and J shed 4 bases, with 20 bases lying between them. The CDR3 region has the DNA TGTGCCAGCTCATTATCAAGGGGGGGGCTGGTCACTGAAGCTTTCTTT. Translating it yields CASSLSRGGLVTEAFF.

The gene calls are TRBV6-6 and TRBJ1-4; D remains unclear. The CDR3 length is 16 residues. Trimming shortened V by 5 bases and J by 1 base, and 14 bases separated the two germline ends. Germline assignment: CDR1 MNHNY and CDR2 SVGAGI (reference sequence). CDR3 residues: CASSRGGLGTNEKLFF. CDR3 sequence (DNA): TGTGCCAGCAGTCGTGGTGGTTTGGGAACTAATGAAAAACTGTTTTTT.

Written as DNA, the CDR3 is TGTGCCAGCAGCCTAAGCGGGGCCTACGAGCAGTACTTC. Amino acid sequence: CASSLSGAYEQYF. The chain carries TRBV3-1 (or the pseudogene TRBV3-2) and TRBJ2-7; 7 nucleotides match TRBD2. The trim removed 4 bases at V and 2 bases at J, leaving 2 bases unmatched. The CDR3 runs 13 residues. CDR1 and CDR2 from the germline V gene are LGHDT and YNNKEL (reference sequence).

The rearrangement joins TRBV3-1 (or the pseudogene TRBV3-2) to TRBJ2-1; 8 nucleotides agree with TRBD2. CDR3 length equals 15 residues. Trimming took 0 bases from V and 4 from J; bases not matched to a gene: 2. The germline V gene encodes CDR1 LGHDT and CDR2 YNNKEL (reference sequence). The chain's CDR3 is CASSQDTSGYNEQFF. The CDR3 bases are TGTGCCAGCAGCCAAGACACTAGCGGATACAATGAGCAGTTCTTC.

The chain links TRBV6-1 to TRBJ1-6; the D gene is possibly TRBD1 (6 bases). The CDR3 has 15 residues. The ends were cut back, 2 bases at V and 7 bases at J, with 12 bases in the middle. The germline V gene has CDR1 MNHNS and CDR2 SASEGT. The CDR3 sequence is CASSERPGDNSPLHF. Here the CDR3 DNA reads TGTGCCAGCAGTGAACGGCCAGGGGACAATTCACCCCTCCACTTT.

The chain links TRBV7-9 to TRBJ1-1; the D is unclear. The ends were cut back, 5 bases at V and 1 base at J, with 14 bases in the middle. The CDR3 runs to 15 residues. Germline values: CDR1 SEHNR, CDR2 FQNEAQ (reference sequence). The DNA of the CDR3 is TGTGCCAGCAGCCCGAACCCCGCAGGGAACACTGAAGCTTTCTTT. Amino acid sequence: CASSPNPAGNTEAFF.

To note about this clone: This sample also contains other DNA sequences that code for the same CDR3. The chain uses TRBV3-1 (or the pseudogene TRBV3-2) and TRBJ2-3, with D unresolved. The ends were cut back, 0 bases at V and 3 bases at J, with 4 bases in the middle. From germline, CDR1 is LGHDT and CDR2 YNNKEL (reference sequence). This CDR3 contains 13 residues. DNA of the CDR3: TGTGCCAGCAGCCAAGAGGGAACAGATACGCAGTATTTT. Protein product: CASSQEGTDTQYF.

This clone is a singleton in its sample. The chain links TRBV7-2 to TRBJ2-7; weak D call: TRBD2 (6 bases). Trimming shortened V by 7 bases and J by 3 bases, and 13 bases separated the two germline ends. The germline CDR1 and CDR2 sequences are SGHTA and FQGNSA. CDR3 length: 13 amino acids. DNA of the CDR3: TGTGCCAGCAACAAAGGAGGGAGCTACGAGCAGTACTTC. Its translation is CASNKGGSYEQYF.

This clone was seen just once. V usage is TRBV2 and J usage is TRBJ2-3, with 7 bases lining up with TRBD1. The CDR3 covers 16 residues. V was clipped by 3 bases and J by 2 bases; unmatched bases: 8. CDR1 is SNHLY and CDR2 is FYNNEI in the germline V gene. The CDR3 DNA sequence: TGTGCCAGCAGTGAGTGGCAACAGGGGATCACAGATACGCAGTATTTT. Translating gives CASSEWQQGITDTQYF.

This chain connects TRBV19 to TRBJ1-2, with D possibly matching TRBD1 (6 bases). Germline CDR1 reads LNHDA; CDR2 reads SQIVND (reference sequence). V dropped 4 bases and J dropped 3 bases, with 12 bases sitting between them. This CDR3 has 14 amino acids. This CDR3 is CASSRQVVDYGYTF. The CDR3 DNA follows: TGTGCCAGTAGTAGACAGGTCGTCGACTATGGCTACACCTTC.

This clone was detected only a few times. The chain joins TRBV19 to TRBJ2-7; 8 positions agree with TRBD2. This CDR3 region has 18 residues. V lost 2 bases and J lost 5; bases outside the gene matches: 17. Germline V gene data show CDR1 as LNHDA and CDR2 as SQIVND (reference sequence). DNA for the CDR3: TGTGCCAGTAGTATACCTCACGGTGAGGGAGCGGGAGCTGACGAGCAGTACTTC. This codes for CASSIPHGEGAGADEQYF.

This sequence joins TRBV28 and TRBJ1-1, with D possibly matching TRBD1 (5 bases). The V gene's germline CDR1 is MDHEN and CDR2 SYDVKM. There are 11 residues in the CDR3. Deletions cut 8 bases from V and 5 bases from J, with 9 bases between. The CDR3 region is CASGGWTEAFF. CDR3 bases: TGTGCCAGCGGGGGTTGGACTGAAGCTTTCTTT.

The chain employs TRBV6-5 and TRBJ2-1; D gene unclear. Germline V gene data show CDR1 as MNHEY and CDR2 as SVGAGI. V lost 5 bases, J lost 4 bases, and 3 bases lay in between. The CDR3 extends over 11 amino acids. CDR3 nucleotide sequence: TGTGCCAGCAGTAATTACAATGAGCAGTTCTTC. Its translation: CASSNYNEQFF.